These 15 T cell receptor beta chains originate from one sample sequenced in a study of cytotoxic CD8 clonotypes in ibrutinib-treated CLL. This table comes from immunoSEQ multiplex PCR, and its TCRdb copy is limited to in-frame clones, with some not included. Of just over 200,000 clones listed, around 75% were seen once; the top ten hold 5.5% to 7%. Sequenced here: PBMCs, sampled after 12 months of ibrutinib treatment. The receptors derive from a human donor with chronic lymphocytic leukemia.

The genes are TRBV18 and TRBJ1-1; D uncertain. Germline V gives CDR1 KGHSH, CDR2 LQKENI. This CDR3 region has 12 residues. The ends were cut back, 4 bases at V and 1 base at J, with 4 bases in the middle. The CDR3: CASSQTNTEAFF. CDR3 DNA: TGTGCCAGCTCACAAACGAACACTGAAGCTTTCTTT.

This clone was seen a few times. This chain connects TRBV2 to TRBJ1-5; 7 bases line up with TRBD1. CDR3 length equals 15 residues. Trimming at V came to 6 bases and at J to 1 base, leaving 6 bases not matched to a gene. The germline V gene encodes CDR1 SNHLY and CDR2 FYNNEI. The CDR3 sequence: CASRVYRGSNQPQHF. The CDR3 DNA follows: TGTGCCAGCAGGGTATACAGGGGCAGCAATCAGCCCCAGCATTTT.

This chain links TRBV19 with TRBJ2-1; D unclear. Trimming stripped 4 bases from V and 3 bases from J, with 7 bases between. Germline values: CDR1 LNHDA, CDR2 SQIVND (reference sequence). The CDR3 has 13 residues. The CDR3 coding sequence is TGTGCCAGTAGTAAGGTGGGCTACAATGAGCAGTTCTTC. This translates into CASSKVGYNEQFF.

This clone was seen a handful of times. The chain is built from TRBV30 and TRBJ1-5; no clear D gene. The germline V and J ends were trimmed by 5 bases and 12 bases, with 8 bases remaining between them. CDR1 and CDR2 (germline): GTSNPN, SVGIG (reference sequence). The length of the CDR3 is 9 residues. CDR3 coding DNA: TGTGCCTGGCACCGCTTCCAGCATTTT. Amino acid sequence: CAWHRFQHF.

The chain is built from TRBV6-6 and TRBJ2-3; D is undetermined. Deletions cut 3 bases from V and 0 bases from J, with 7 bases between. CDR3 length: 14 amino acids. Germline values: CDR1 MNHNY, CDR2 SVGAGI (reference sequence). CDR3 coding DNA: TGTGCCAGCAGTTATGACGGCAGCACAGATACGCAGTATTTT. This gives the protein CASSYDGSTDTQYF.

The rearrangement joins TRBV2 to TRBJ2-3; D is unresolved. Germline CDR1 is SNHLY and CDR2 is FYNNEI. This CDR3 has 15 amino acids. V shed 2 bases and J shed 0 bases, with 9 bases lying between them. This chain's CDR3 is CASSEQGISTDTQYF. DNA for the CDR3: TGTGCCAGCAGTGAACAAGGTATAAGCACAGATACGCAGTATTTT. Full variable domain (missing parts from reference TRBV2 and TRBJ2-3): EPEVTQTPSHQVTQMGQEVILRCVPISNHLYFYWYRQILGQKVEFLVSFYNNEISEKSEIFDDQFSVERPDGSNFTLKIRSTKLEDSAMYFCASSEQGISTDTQYFGPGTRLTVL.

J is TRBJ1-2 and V is TRBV19, with a possible D match to TRBD1 (6 bases). Germline assignment: CDR1 LNHDA and CDR2 SQIVND (reference sequence). The CDR3 consists of 14 residues. V was shortened by 2 bases and J by 4 bases, with 11 bases between the two germline ends. In DNA, the CDR3 is TGTGCCAGTAGTATACTGGGGGGCCTCTATGGCTACACCTTC. Encoded protein: CASSILGGLYGYTF. Using reference TRBV19 and TRBJ1-2 for the parts outside the CDR3, the full variable domain is DGGITQSPKYLFRKEGQNVTLSCEQNLNHDAMYWYRQDPGQGLRLIYYSQIVNDFQKGDIAEGYSVSREKKESFPLTVTSAQKNPTAFYLCASSILGGLYGYTFGSGTRLTVV.

The CDR3 region is CSVLTDLDTEAFF. The CDR3 nucleotides are TGCAGCGTCCTGACGGACCTTGACACTGAAGCTTTCTTT. The rearrangement uses TRBV29-1 and TRBJ1-1; D is uncertain. Trimming pared 6 bases from V and 3 bases from J, leaving 14 bases between. Germline V CDR1 and CDR2: SQVTM, ANQGSEA. The CDR3 length is 13 residues.

The CDR3 DNA reads TGCGCCAGCAGGTCTCTAGCGGGGGGGCCGGAGTTCTTC. Translated: CASRSLAGGPEFF. The chain combines TRBV10-2 with TRBJ2-1, with TRBD2 matching over 12 bases. This CDR3 is 13 amino acids long. CDR1 WSHSY and CDR2 SAAADI come from the germline V gene. V lost 6 bases, J lost 14 bases, and 8 bases stayed unmatched.

The chain combines TRBV29-1 with TRBJ1-1, with a tentative D call TRBD1 (6 bases). Germline CDR1 SQVTM, CDR2 ANQGSEA. This CDR3 has 18 residues. V lost 0 bases to trimming and J lost 2 bases, with 22 bases between them. DNA of the CDR3: TGCAGCGTTGAAGATCGGGGCAGGGGAGTGGTAGGTAACACTGAAGCTTTCTTT. It encodes CSVEDRGRGVVGNTEAFF. Based on the CDR3 plus reference TRBV29-1 and TRBJ1-1, the full variable domain is SAVISQKPSRDICQRGTSLTIQCQVDSQVTMMFWYRQQPGQSLTLIATANQGSEATYESGFVIDKFPISRPNLTFSTLTVSNMSPEDSSIYLCSVEDRGRGVVGNTEAFFGQGTRLTVV.

This chain connects TRBV4-3 to TRBJ2-2, with 10 bases identical to TRBD1. J lost 5 bases, V lost 1 base, and 1 base had no gene match. Germline-derived CDR1 and CDR2 are LGHNA and YSLEER. The CDR3 runs 15 residues. The DNA of the CDR3 is TGCGCCAGCAGCCAAGGGACAGGGGGGACCGGGGAGCTGTTTTTT. Translation: CASSQGTGGTGELFF.

This chain links TRBV6-1 with TRBJ1-1; no clear D. Germline CDR1 MNHNS, CDR2 SASEGT. Trimming shortened V by 8 bases and J by 2 bases, and 12 bases separated the two germline ends. The CDR3 loop spans 13 amino acids. The CDR3 DNA sequence: TGTGCCAGCCTAATCGGGTTTAACACTGAAGCTTTCTTT. Translating it yields CASLIGFNTEAFF.

This rearrangement joins TRBV20-1 to TRBJ2-7; D is unclear. Per germline, CDR1 DFQATT and CDR2 SNEGSKA (reference sequence). The CDR3 totals 11 residues. Trimming cost V 4 bases and J 0 bases, with 4 bases left between them. The CDR3 sequence is CSAKFSYEQYF. DNA of the CDR3: TGCAGTGCTAAATTCTCCTACGAGCAGTACTTC.

The sample holds a few counts of this clone. The rearrangement joins TRBV5-6 to TRBJ2-5, with TRBD2 matching 12 bases. V lost 1 base, J lost 7 bases, and 11 bases stayed unmatched. Per the germline V gene, CDR1 is SGHDT and CDR2 is YYEEEE. The CDR3 has 17 residues. CDR3 DNA sequence: TGTGCCAGCAGCTTGAGCGGACTAGCGGGGAGGGCGGGGACCCAGTACTTC. Its translation is CASSLSGLAGRAGTQYF.

As regards this clone: A junction end diverges from the germline sequence, so it may reflect a read error. The chain links TRBV7-9 to TRBJ2-5, with 7 bases identical to TRBD1. The germline gives CDR1 SEHNR, CDR2 FQNEAQ (reference sequence). The CDR3 spans 11 residues. CDR3 coding DNA: TGTGCCAGCAGAACAGACAGGGACAACAACTTC. It specifies CASRTDRDNNF. The whole variable domain, remainder taken from reference TRBV7-9 and TRBJ2-5, is DTGVSQNPRHKITKRGQNVTFRCDPISEHNRLYWYRQTLGQGPEFLTYFQNEAQLEKSRLLSDRFSAERPKGSFSTLEIQRTEQGDSAMYLCASRTDRDNNFGPGTRLLVL.